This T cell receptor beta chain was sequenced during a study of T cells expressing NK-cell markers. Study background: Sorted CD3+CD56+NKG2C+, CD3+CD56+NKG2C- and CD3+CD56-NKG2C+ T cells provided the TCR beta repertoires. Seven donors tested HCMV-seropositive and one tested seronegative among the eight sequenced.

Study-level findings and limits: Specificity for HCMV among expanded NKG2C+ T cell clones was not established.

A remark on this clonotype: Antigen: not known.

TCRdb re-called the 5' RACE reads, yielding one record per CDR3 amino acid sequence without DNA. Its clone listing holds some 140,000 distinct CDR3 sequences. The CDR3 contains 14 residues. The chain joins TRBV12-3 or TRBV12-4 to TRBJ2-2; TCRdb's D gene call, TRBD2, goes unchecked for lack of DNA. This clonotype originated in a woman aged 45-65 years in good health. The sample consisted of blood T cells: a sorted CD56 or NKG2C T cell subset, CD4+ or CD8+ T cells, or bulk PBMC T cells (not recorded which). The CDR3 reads CASRERENTGELFF.